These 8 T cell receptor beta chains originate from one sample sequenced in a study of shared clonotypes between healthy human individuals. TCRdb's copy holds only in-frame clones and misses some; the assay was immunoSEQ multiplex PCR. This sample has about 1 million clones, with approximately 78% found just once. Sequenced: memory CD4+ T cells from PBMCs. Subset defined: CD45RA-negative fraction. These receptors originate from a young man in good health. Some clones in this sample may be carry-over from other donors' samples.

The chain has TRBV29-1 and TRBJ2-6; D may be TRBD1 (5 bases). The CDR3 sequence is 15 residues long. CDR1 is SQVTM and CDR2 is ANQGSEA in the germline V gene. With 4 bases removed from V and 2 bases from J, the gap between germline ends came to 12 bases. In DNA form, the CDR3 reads TGCAGCGTTGGACAGCTTAATCCTGGGGCCAACGTCCTGACTTTC. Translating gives CSVGQLNPGANVLTF.

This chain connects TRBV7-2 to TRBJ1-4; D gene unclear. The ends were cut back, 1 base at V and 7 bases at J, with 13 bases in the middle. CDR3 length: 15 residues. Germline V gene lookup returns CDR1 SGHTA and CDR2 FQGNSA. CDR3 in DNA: TGTGCCAGCAGCTTAGGAGTTGGCGTGGGTGAAAAACTGTTTTTT. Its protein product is CASSLGVGVGEKLFF.

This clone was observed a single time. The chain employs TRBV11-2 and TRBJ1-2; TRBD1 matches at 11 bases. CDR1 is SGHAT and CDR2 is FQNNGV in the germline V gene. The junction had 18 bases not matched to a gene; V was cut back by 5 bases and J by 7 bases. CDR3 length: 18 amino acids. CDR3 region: CASSTPRTGGRRVSGYTF. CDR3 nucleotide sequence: TGTGCCAGCAGCACCCCTAGGACAGGGGGCAGAAGGGTTAGTGGCTACACCTTC.

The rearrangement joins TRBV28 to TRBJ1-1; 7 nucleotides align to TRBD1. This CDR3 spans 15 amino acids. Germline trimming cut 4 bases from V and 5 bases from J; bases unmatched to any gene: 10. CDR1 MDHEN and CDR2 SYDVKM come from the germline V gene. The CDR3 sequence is CASSSPAFRGTEAFF. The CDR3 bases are TGTGCCAGCAGTTCTCCAGCCTTCAGGGGGACTGAAGCTTTCTTT.

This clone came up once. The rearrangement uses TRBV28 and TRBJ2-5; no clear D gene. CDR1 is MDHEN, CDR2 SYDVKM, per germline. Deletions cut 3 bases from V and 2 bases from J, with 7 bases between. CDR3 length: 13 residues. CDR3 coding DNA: TGTGCCAGCAGTTTCCAGCTACAAGAGACCCAGTACTTC. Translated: CASSFQLQETQYF.

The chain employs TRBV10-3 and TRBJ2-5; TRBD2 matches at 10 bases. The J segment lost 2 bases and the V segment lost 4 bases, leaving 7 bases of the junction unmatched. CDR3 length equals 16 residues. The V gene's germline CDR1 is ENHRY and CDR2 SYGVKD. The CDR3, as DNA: TGTGCCATCAGTGGGACGGGACTAGCGCCACAAGAGACCCAGTACTTC. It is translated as CAISGTGLAPQETQYF.

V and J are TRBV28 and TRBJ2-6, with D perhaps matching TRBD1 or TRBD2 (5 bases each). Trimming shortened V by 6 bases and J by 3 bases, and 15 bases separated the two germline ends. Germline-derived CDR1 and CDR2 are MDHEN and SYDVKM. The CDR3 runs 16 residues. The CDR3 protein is CASRFSPGSGANVLTF. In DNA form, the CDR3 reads TGTGCCAGCAGGTTTTCTCCAGGGAGTGGGGCCAACGTCCTGACTTTC.

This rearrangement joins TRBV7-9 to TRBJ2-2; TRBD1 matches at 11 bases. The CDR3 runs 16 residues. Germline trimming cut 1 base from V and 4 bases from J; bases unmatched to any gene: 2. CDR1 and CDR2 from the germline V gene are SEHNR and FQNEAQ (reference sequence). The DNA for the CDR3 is TGTGCCAGCAGCTTAGTAGGACAGGGGGCCACCGGGGAGCTGTTTTTT. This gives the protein CASSLVGQGATGELFF.